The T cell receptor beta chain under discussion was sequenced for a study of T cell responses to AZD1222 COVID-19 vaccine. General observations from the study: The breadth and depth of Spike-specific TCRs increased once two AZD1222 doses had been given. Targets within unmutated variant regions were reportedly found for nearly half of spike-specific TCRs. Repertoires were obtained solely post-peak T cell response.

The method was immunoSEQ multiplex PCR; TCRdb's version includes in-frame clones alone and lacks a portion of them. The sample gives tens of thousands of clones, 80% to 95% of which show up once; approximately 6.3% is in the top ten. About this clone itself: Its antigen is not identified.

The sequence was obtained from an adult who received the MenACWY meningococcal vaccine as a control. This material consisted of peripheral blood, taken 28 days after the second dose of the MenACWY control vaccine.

CDR3 protein: CASTAAFYEQYF. In DNA form, the CDR3 reads TGTGCCAGCACTGCAGCATTCTACGAGCAGTACTTC. The chain employs TRBV2 and TRBJ2-7, with D unclear. The CDR3 is 12 residues long. Trimming removed 7 bases at V and 3 bases at J, with 10 bases between. Germline V gives CDR1 SNHLY, CDR2 FYNNEI.